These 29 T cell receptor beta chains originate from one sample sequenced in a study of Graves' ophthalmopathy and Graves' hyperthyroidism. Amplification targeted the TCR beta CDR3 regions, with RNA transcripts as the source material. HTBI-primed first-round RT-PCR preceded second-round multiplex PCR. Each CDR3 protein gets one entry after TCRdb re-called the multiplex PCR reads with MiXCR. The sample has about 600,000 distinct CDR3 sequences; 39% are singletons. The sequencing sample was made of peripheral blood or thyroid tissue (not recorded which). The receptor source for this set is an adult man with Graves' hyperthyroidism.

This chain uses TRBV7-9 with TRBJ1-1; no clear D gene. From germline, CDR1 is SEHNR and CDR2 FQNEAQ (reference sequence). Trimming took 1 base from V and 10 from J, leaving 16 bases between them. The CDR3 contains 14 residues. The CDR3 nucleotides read TGTGCCAGCAGCTTAGGAATAGGACTAGCGGGAGCTTTCTTT. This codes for CASSLGIGLAGAFF.

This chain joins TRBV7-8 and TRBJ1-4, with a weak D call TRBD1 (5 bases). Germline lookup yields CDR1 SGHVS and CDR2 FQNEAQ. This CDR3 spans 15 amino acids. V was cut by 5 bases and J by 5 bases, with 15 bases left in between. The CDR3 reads CASSGFREPNEKLFF. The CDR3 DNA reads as TGTGCCAGCAGCGGGTTCAGGGAGCCAAATGAAAAACTGTTTTTT.

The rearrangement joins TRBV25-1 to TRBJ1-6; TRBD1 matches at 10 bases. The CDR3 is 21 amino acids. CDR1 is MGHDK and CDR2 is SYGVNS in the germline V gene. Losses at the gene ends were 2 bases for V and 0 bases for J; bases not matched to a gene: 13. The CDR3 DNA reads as TGTGCCAGCAGTGAAAATTCCCCGGGACAGGGGATGAGCTCCTATAATTCACCCCTCCACTTT. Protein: CASSENSPGQGMSSYNSPLHF.

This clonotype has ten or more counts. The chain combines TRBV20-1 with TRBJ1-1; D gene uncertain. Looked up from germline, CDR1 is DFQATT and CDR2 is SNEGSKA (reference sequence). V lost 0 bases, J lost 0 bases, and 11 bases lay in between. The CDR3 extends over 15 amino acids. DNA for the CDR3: TGCAGTGCTAGAGAAGGAGTGTGGTTGAACACTGAAGCTTTCTTT. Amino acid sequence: CSAREGVWLNTEAFF.

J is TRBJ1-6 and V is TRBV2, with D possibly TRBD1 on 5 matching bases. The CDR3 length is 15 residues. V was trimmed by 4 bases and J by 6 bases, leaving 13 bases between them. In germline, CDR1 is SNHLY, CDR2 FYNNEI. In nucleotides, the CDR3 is TGTGCCAGCAGTGCTACGCGCGGGGGTAATTCACCCCTCCACTTT. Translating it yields CASSATRGGNSPLHF. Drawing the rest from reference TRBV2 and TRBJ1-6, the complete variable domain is EPEVTQTPSHQVTQMGQEVILRCVPISNHLYFYWYRQILGQKVEFLVSFYNNEISEKSEIFDDQFSVERPDGSNFTLKIRSTKLEDSAMYFCASSATRGGNSPLHFGNGTRLTVT.

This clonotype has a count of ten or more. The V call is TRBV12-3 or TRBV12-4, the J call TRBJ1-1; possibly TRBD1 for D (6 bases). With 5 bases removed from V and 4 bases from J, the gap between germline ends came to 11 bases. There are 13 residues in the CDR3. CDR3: CASSQTGFTEAFF. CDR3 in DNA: TGTGCCAGCAGTCAAACAGGGTTCACTGAAGCTTTCTTT.

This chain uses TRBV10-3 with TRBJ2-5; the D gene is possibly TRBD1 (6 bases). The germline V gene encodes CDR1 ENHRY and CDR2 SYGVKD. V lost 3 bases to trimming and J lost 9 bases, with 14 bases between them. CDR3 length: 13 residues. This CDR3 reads CAISDQGNQPQYF. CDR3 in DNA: TGTGCCATCAGTGACCAGGGGAACCAGCCCCAGTACTTC.

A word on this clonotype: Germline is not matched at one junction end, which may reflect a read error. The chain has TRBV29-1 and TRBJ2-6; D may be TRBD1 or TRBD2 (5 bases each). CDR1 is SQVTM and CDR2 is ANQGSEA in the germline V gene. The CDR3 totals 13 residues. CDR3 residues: CSVSEMGTNTEAF. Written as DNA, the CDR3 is TGCAGCGTTTCGGAGATGGGGACGAACACTGAAGCTTTC.

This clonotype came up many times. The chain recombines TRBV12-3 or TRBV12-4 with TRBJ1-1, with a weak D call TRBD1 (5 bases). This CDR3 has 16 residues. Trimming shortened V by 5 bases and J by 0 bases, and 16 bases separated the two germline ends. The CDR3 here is CASSPSLGQLNTEAFF. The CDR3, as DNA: TGTGCCAGCAGTCCTTCATTAGGACAATTGAACACTGAAGCTTTCTTT.

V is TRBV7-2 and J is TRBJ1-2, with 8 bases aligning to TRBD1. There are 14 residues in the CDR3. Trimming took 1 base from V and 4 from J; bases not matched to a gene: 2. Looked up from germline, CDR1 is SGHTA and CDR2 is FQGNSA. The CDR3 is CASSLVGTGYGYTF. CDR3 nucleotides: TGTGCCAGCAGCTTAGTTGGGACAGGCTATGGCTACACCTTC.

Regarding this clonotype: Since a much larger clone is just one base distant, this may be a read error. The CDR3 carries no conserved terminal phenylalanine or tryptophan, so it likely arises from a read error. CDR3 loop: CASSRSLQGQGLETQYS. The CDR3 bases are TGTGCCAGCAGCCGATCCCTACAGGGCCAGGGTTTGGAGACCCAGTACTCC. This sequence joins TRBV7-2 and TRBJ2-5; a possible D gene is TRBD1 (6 bases). The germline V gene encodes CDR1 SGHTA and CDR2 FQGNSA. The CDR3 is made up of 17 amino acids. Trimming shortened V by 5 bases and J by 5 bases, and 24 bases separated the two germline ends.

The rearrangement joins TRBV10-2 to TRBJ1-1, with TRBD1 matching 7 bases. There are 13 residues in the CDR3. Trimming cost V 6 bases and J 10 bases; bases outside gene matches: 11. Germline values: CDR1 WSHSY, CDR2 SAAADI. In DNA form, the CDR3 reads TGCGCCAGCAGCGGAACTACAGGGGTAGGAGCTTTCTTT. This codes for CASSGTTGVGAFF.

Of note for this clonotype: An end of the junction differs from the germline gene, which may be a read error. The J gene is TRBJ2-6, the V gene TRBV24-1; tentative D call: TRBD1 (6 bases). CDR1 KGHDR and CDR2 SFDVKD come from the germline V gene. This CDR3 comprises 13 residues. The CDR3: CATSVMGANVLAF. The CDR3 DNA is TGTGCCACCAGTGTGATGGGGGCCAACGTCCTGGCTTTC.

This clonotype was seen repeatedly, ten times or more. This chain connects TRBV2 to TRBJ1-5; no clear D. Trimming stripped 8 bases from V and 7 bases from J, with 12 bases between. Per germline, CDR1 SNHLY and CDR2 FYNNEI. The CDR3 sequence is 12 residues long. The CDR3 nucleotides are TGTGCCAGCTCATGGGGTTCCCAGCCCCAGCATTTT. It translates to CASSWGSQPQHF.

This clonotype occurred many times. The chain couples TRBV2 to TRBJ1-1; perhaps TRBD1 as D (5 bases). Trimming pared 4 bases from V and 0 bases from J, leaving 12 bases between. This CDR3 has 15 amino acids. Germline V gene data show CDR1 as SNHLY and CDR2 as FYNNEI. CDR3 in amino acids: CASSVQGNMNTEAFF. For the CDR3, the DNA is TGTGCCAGCAGTGTCCAGGGTAATATGAACACTGAAGCTTTCTTT. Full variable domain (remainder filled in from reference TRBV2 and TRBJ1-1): EPEVTQTPSHQVTQMGQEVILRCVPISNHLYFYWYRQILGQKVEFLVSFYNNEISEKSEIFDDQFSVERPDGSNFTLKIRSTKLEDSAMYFCASSVQGNMNTEAFFGQGTRLTVV.

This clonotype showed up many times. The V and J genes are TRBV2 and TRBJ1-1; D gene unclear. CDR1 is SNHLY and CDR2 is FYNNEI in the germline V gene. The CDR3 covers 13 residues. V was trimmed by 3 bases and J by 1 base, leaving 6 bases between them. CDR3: CASSDWKNTEAFF. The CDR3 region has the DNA TGTGCCAGCAGTGACTGGAAGAACACTGAAGCTTTCTTT.

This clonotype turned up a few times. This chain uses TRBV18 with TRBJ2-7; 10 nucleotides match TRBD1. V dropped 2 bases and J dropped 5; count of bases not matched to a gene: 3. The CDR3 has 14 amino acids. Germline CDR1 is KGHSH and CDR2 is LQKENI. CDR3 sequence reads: CASSPVTGGNEQYF. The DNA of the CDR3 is TGTGCCAGCTCACCAGTGACAGGGGGCAACGAGCAGTACTTC.

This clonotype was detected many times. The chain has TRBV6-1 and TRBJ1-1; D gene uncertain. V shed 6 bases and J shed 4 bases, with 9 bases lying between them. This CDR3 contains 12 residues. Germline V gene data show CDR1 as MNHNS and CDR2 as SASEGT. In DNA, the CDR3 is TGTGCCAGCAGAGGAGGGAGCACTGAAGCTTTCTTT. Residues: CASRGGSTEAFF.

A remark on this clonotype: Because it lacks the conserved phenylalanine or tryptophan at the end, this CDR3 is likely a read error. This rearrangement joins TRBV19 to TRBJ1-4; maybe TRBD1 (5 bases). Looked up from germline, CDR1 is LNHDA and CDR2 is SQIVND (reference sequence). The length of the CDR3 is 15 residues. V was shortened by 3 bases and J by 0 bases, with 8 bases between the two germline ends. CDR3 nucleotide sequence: TGTGCCAGTAGTATGGGGGGGGCAACTAATGAAAAACTGTTTTTA. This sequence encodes CASSMGGATNEKLFL.

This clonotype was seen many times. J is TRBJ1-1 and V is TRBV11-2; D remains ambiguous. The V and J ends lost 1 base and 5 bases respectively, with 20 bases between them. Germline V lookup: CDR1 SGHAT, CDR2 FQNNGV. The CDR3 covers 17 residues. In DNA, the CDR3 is TGTGCCAGCAGCTTAGTCTGGAGGGTAGACGAGACAACTGAAGCTTTCTTT. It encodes CASSLVWRVDETTEAFF.

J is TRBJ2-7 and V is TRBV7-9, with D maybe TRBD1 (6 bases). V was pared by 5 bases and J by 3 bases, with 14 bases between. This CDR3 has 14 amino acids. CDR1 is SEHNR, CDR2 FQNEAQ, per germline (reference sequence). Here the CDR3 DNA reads TGTGCCAGCAGCCTCAGGGGAAAGAGCTACGAGCAGTACTTC. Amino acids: CASSLRGKSYEQYF.

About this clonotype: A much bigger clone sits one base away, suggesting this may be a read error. In nucleotides, the CDR3 is TGTGCCATCAGTTTAGGGACAGGGTCCTCTGGGGCCAACGTCCTGACTTTC. The encoded protein is CAISLGTGSSGANVLTF. The chain has TRBV10-3 and TRBJ2-6; TRBD1 agrees at 9 bases. The CDR3 has 17 amino acids. V lost 5 bases, J lost 0 bases, and 5 bases stayed unmatched. Per germline, CDR1 ENHRY and CDR2 SYGVKD.

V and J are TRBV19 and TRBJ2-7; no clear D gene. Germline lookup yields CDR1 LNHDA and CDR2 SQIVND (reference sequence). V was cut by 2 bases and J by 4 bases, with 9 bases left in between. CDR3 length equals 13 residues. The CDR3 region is CASSISAQYEQYF. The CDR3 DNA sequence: TGTGCCAGTAGTATATCGGCCCAGTACGAGCAGTACTTC.

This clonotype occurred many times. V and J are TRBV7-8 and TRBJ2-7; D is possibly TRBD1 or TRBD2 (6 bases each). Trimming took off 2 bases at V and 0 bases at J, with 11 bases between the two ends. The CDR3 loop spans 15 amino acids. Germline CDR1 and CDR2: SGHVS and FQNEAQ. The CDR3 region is CASSLRGHVSYEQYF. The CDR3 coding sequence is TGTGCCAGCAGCTTACGGGGGCACGTCTCCTACGAGCAGTACTTC. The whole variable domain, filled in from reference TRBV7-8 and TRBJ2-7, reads GAGVSQSPRYKVAKRGQDVALRCDPISGHVSLFWYQQALGQGPEFLTYFQNEAQLDKSGLPSDRFFAERPEGSVSTLKIQRTQQEDSAVYLCASSLRGHVSYEQYFGPGTRLTVT.

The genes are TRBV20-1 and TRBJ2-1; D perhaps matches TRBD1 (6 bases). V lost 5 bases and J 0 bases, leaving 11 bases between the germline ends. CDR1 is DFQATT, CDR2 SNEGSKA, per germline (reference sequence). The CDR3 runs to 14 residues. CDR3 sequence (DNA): TGCAGTGCTGGGGGCCTTAGCTCCTACAATGAGCAGTTCTTC. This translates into CSAGGLSSYNEQFF.

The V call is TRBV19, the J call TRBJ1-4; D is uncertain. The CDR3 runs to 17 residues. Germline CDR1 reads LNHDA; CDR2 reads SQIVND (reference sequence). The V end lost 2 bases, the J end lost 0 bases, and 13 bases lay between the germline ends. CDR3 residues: CASSITASDPTNEKLFF. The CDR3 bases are TGTGCCAGTAGTATAACGGCCAGCGACCCAACTAATGAAAAACTGTTTTTT.

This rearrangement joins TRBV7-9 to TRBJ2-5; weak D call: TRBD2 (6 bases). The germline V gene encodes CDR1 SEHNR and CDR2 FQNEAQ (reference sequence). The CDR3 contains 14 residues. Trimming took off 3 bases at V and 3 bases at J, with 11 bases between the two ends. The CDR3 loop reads CASSFRGFEETQYF. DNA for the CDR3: TGTGCCAGCAGCTTCCGGGGGTTTGAAGAGACCCAGTACTTC.

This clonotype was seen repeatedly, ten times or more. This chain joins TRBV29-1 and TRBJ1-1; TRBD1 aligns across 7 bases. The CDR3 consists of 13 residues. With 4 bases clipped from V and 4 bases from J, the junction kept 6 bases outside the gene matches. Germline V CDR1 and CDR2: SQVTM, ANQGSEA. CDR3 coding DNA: TGCAGCGTTGCCCCACAGGGGATCACTGAAGCTTTCTTT. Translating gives CSVAPQGITEAFF. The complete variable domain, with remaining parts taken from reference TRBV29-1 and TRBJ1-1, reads SAVISQKPSRDICQRGTSLTIQCQVDSQVTMMFWYRQQPGQSLTLIATANQGSEATYESGFVIDKFPISRPNLTFSTLTVSNMSPEDSSIYLCSVAPQGITEAFFGQGTRLTVV.

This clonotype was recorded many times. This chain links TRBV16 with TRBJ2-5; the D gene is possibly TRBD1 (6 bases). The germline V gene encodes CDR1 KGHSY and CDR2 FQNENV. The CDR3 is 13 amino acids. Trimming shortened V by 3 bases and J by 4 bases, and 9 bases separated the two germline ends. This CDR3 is CASSHQGGETQYF. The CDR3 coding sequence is TGTGCCAGCAGCCATCAAGGGGGAGAGACCCAGTACTTC. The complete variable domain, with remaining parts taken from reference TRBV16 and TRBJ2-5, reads GEEVAQTPKHLVRGEGQKAKLYCAPIKGHSYVFWYQQVLKNEFKFLISFQNENVFDETGMPKERFSAKCLPNSPCSLEIQATKLEDSAVYFCASSHQGGETQYFGPGTRLLVL.